This T cell receptor beta chain was found in a study of fetal regulatory T cell absence and autoimmunity (dated by TCRdb to about 2017). A note on the overall study: The IPEX patients showed exocrine pancreas autoimmunity in the absence of clinical diabetes. Study-level results and caveats: Cord blood and pancreas had broadly similar TRB gene family usage, which resembled published neonatal and adult repertoires. The oligoclonal enrichment was taken as support for antigen-driven autoimmunity in the pancreas before birth in IPEX syndrome. Compared with cord blood, the pancreas TCR compartment showed significant oligoclonal enrichment, and some top clones were enriched more than 85-fold.

To note about this clone: The antigen it binds to is not known. Within one base of it there is no much larger clone, and no base qualities were kept.

TCRbeta CDR3 regions were amplified and barcoded by two-step multiplex PCR on the immunoSEQ human TCRbeta survey platform. Sequencing of the libraries was done on Illumina instruments, and IgH was sequenced in parallel from the same samples. Processing in the source paper ran as follows. To remove PCR and sequencing errors, raw reads were filtered against IMGT V, D, J definitions and grouped with a nearest-neighbor algorithm. A clone was defined by an identical nucleotide sequence, and differential abundance between tissues was tested with a Fisher exact test for each clone at a pFDR threshold of p<0.01. Clones with frequencies too low for statistical inference were excluded by a minimum inclusion filter of 10 in either sample. The immunoSEQ Analyzer was used for pairwise clonal comparisons, while IMGT tools were used to assess gene family usage. TCRdb obtained this table from immuneACCESS and retained in-frame rearrangements with V and J assigned. These tables miss some clones; where compared with another copy, unresolved V genes account for less than half of the shortfall, and the remainder is unexplained. The DNA gave D and trimming, while V, J and clone size come from that table. The sample table lists about 95,000 clones, 55% to 75% of them with a count of one. Roughly 2% of the sample lies in the top ten.

The cysteine opens and the phenylalanine closes a CDR3 of 14 amino acids. The read is trimmed to its CDR3 DNA, 42 bases read in frame from base 1. Ends trimmed: V by 5 bases, J by 7 bases; bases unmatched to a gene: 8. From the germline V gene, CDR1 is SGHTA and CDR2 is FQGNSA. Genomic DNA from frozen pancreas tissue was processed for repertoire sequencing. The DNeasy Blood and Tissue Kit was used to extract roughly 1.8-3.3 ug of genomic DNA from umbilical cord blood or frozen pancreas. The sequenced material came from pancreas tissue. Rearrangement joined TRBV7-2 to TRBJ2-5; TRBD1 fits 9 bases in the junction. The clonotype comes from a male donor with IPEX syndrome. The CDR3 protein: CASSADRGRGTQYF. The base sequence is TGTGCCAGCAGCGCCGACAGGGGGAGGGGGACCCAGTACTTC.